This T cell receptor (beta chain) was captured in a study of somatic mutations in cytotoxic T cells in rheumatoid arthritis. Study information: Blood from the patient (about 33 ml EDTA) was drawn right after diagnosis, pretreatment. Nearly 100% purity was obtained when some V beta antibody-stained T-cell populations were flow-sorted; these included V beta1+ cells sequenced for TCRB.

Assay: immunoSEQ multiplex PCR; the TCRdb copy retains only in-frame clones and omits some. The sample lists 4,500 to 5,000 clones; about three quarters were seen once. This receptor was obtained from a man between 65 and 85 years old with rheumatoid arthritis. The source material was CD8+ T cells sorted from blood.

The CDR3, as DNA: TGTGCCGGGCGGACAGGCACCTACGAGCAGTACTTC. Translated, it gives CAGRTGTYEQYF. The rearrangement uses TRBV11-3 and TRBJ2-7; TRBD1 agrees at 7 bases. Germline CDR1 is SGHNT and CDR2 is YENEEA. The ends lost 11 bases at V and 2 bases at J; junction bases unmatched: 6. CDR3 length: 12 amino acids.